The next 9 T cell receptor beta chains were all read from a single sample in a study of blood T cell repertoires in COVID-19. Assay used: immunoSEQ multiplex PCR; TCRdb lists only in-frame clones, some missing. The sample holds about 270,000 clones, around nine tenths seen once. The sample comprised PBMCs or T cells enriched from blood (not recorded which). The receptors were sampled from a woman younger than 35 who had recovered from COVID-19.

V is TRBV30 and J is TRBJ1-5; D unclear. CDR1 and CDR2 (germline): GTSNPN, SVGIG (reference sequence). The CDR3 covers 15 residues. V was trimmed by 0 bases and J by 3 bases, leaving 12 bases between them. DNA for the CDR3: TGTGCCTGGAGTGTGGGCCAGCCTAACAATCAGCCCCAGCATTTT. This codes for CAWSVGQPNNQPQHF. Full variable domain (rest looked up from reference TRBV30 and TRBJ1-5): SQTIHQWPATLVQPVGSPLSLECTVEGTSNPNLYWYRQAAGRGLQLLFYSVGIGQISSEVPQNLSASRPQDRQFILSSKKLLLSDSGFYLCAWSVGQPNNQPQHFGDGTRLSIL.

The chain employs TRBV15 and TRBJ2-1; weak D call: TRBD1 (6 bases). V lost 0 bases and J 4 bases, leaving 13 bases between the germline ends. Germline CDR1 is LNHNV and CDR2 is YYDKDF (reference sequence). This CDR3 is built from 16 residues. The CDR3 loop reads CATSRDGDTVYNEQFF. The CDR3 bases are TGTGCCACCAGCAGAGATGGGGACACAGTATACAATGAGCAGTTCTTC.

The V and J genes are TRBV28 and TRBJ2-7, with TRBD2 identical over 12 bases. The ends lost 3 bases at V and 1 base at J; junction bases unmatched: 16. Germline values: CDR1 MDHEN, CDR2 SYDVKM. There are 20 residues in the CDR3. This CDR3 is CASSFLKIRRTSGASYEQYF. The CDR3 DNA sequence: TGTGCCAGCAGTTTCCTAAAAATAAGACGGACTAGCGGGGCGTCCTACGAGCAGTACTTC. Full variable domain (rest looked up from reference TRBV28 and TRBJ2-7): DVKVTQSSRYLVKRTGEKVFLECVQDMDHENMFWYRQDPGLGLRLIYFSYDVKMKEKGDIPEGYSVSREKKERFSLILESASTNQTSMYLCASSFLKIRRTSGASYEQYFGPGTRLTVT.

The chain links TRBV5-5 to TRBJ2-2; a possible D gene is TRBD1 (6 bases). V was cut by 1 base and J by 5 bases, with 12 bases left in between. The V gene's germline CDR1 is SGHKS and CDR2 YYEKEE (reference sequence). The CDR3 consists of 15 residues. DNA of the CDR3: TGTGCCAGCAGCTTGCGGGACACCTTGACCGGGGAGCTGTTTTTT. Translated: CASSLRDTLTGELFF.

V usage is TRBV11-2 and J usage is TRBJ2-1; D is unclear. Germline CDR1 is SGHAT and CDR2 is FQNNGV. With 2 bases removed from V and 7 bases from J, the gap between germline ends came to 15 bases. This CDR3 has 15 residues. CDR3 region: CASSLQRRNRNEQFF. CDR3 in DNA: TGTGCCAGCAGCTTACAGCGCCGCAACCGGAATGAGCAGTTCTTC.

The chain is built from TRBV30 and TRBJ2-7, with TRBD1 identical over 7 bases. The junction had 6 bases not matched to a gene; V was cut back by 4 bases and J by 3 bases. The V gene's germline CDR1 is GTSNPN and CDR2 SVGIG (reference sequence). CDR3 size: 13 residues. The chain's CDR3 is CAWTGTDGYEQYF. CDR3 bases: TGTGCCTGGACCGGGACAGACGGCTACGAGCAGTACTTC.

The CDR3 coding sequence is TGTGCCAGCAGTTCACTAGCGGGAGGTTCAGATACGCAGTATTTT. Amino acid sequence: CASSSLAGGSDTQYF. The chain is built from TRBV28 and TRBJ2-3, with TRBD2 identical over 12 bases. V dropped 4 bases and J dropped 4; count of bases not matched to a gene: 3. The germline CDR1 and CDR2 sequences are MDHEN and SYDVKM. CDR3 length: 15 residues. Full variable domain (rest looked up from reference TRBV28 and TRBJ2-3): DVKVTQSSRYLVKRTGEKVFLECVQDMDHENMFWYRQDPGLGLRLIYFSYDVKMKEKGDIPEGYSVSREKKERFSLILESASTNQTSMYLCASSSLAGGSDTQYFGPGTRLTVL.

J is TRBJ2-1 and V is TRBV28, with 11 bases that match TRBD2. This CDR3 has 17 residues. V lost 5 bases, J lost 1 base, and 7 bases stayed unmatched. Germline V gene lookup returns CDR1 MDHEN and CDR2 SYDVKM. The CDR3 DNA is TGTGCCAGCAGTCTAAGTACTAGCGGGAGTTCCTACAATGAGCAGTTCTTC. Its protein product is CASSLSTSGSSYNEQFF.

The chain carries TRBV7-2 and TRBJ1-6, with 7 bases that match TRBD1. The CDR3 has 15 residues. Germline lookup yields CDR1 SGHTA and CDR2 FQGNSA. With V trimmed by 5 bases and J by 9 bases, 10 bases remained unmatched. The CDR3 nucleotides are TGTGCCAGCAGCGCTCGACAGGGAGGAGGTTCACCCCTCCACTTT. It translates to CASSARQGGGSPLHF.